The entry below describes one TCR beta chain. This sample is drawn from a study of blood T cell repertoires in COVID-19. From germline, CDR1 is SNHLY and CDR2 FYNNEI. The CDR3 consists of 13 residues. V was pared by 4 bases and J by 3 bases, with 10 bases between. Some clones are missing from TCRdb's copy, which holds only in-frame ones; the method was immunoSEQ multiplex PCR. The table shows roughly 330,000 clones, with approximately 90% occurring only once. The genes are TRBV2 and TRBJ2-7; tentative D call: TRBD2 (5 bases). The sample comprised peripheral blood. The receptor's source is a man under 40 with COVID-19, enrolled during active disease. The CDR3 DNA reads as TGTGCCAGCAGTGGAGGGATCCTCTACGAGCAGTACTTC. Its translation: CASSGGILYEQYF.